This passage covers 10 T cell receptor beta chains from one sample sequenced in a study of T cell clonotyping in hematopoietic cell transplantation. Measured with immunoSEQ multiplex PCR; TCRdb has only the in-frame clones, and not every one. Of over 25,000 clones listed, roughly 80% are singletons. Specified time point: recipient sample about 28 days before transplant, after cytoreduction. The specimen was peripheral blood mononuclear cells, collected before stem cell transplant. Source of these receptors: a woman in her 30s with chronic myeloid leukemia. Some clones in this sample may be carry-over from other donors' samples.

The chain is built from TRBV2 and TRBJ1-2; 7 positions match TRBD1. Trimming removed 6 bases from V and 4 bases from J; junction bases left unmatched: 2. The CDR3 is 12 amino acids. The germline CDR1 and CDR2 sequences are SNHLY and FYNNEI. The CDR3 nucleotides read TGTGCCAGCAGAAGGGACAGCTATGGCTACACCTTC. This encodes CASRRDSYGYTF.

This chain uses TRBV27 with TRBJ1-2; D is ambiguous. This CDR3 is 13 amino acids long. Per the germline V gene, CDR1 is MNHEY and CDR2 is SMNVEV (reference sequence). Trimming removed 5 bases at V and 0 bases at J, with 7 bases between. The CDR3 nucleotides read TGTGCCAGCAGTCACCAGGCTAACTATGGCTACACCTTC. Translated: CASSHQANYGYTF.

The chain combines TRBV30 with TRBJ2-7, with TRBD1 matching over 9 bases. The CDR3 contains 14 residues. V lost 5 bases and J lost 2; bases outside the gene matches: 7. The V gene's germline CDR1 is GTSNPN and CDR2 SVGIG (reference sequence). In DNA form, the CDR3 reads TGTGCCTGGCGACAGGGGGGAAGTCCCTACGAGCAGTACTTC. Translated: CAWRQGGSPYEQYF.

The rearrangement links TRBV4-1 to TRBJ1-2, with 8 bases aligning to TRBD1. Trimming removed 0 bases from V and 6 bases from J; junction bases left unmatched: 3. The CDR3 sequence is 14 residues long. Germline V CDR1 and CDR2: MGHRA, YSYEKL. CDR3 in DNA: TGCGCCAGCAGCCAAGACAGGGGGCGAAATGGCTACACCTTC. It specifies CASSQDRGRNGYTF.

Within the sample, this clone is large (0.1 to 1%). The chain recombines TRBV7-2 with TRBJ2-7; TRBD2 matches at 9 bases. The CDR3 contains 17 residues. Germline-derived CDR1 and CDR2 are SGHTA and FQGNSA. With 5 bases clipped from V and 2 bases from J, the junction kept 13 bases outside the gene matches. CDR3 DNA sequence: TGTGCCAGCAGCAACCTTTTTGTGGCGGGGGGGCCCTACGAGCAGTACTTC. Protein: CASSNLFVAGGPYEQYF.

The chain couples TRBV5-1 to TRBJ1-2; D gene unclear. The germline gives CDR1 SGHRS, CDR2 YFSETQ. The V end lost 0 bases, the J end lost 8 bases, and 14 bases lay between the germline ends. The CDR3 totals 14 residues. The CDR3 DNA reads as TGCGCCAGCAGCTTGGAGGACGTCCGAGGCGGCTACACCTTC. Its protein is CASSLEDVRGGYTF. Looking up the rest from reference TRBV5-1 and TRBJ1-2 gives the full variable domain: KAGVTQTPRYLIKTRGQQVTLSCSPISGHRSVSWYQQTPGQGLQFLFEYFSETQRNKGNFPGRFSGRQFSNSRSEMNVSTLELGDSALYLCASSLEDVRGGYTFGSGTRLTVV.

The chain couples TRBV19 to TRBJ2-3; tentative D call: TRBD1 (5 bases). V lost 4 bases and J 4 bases, leaving 18 bases between the germline ends. The germline CDR1 and CDR2 sequences are LNHDA and SQIVND (reference sequence). The CDR3 consists of 16 residues. CDR3 DNA: TGTGCCAGTAGTAGAAGGGGTATTGGCGTCTCAGATACGCAGTATTTT. Its translation: CASSRRGIGVSDTQYF.

The chain employs TRBV4-1 and TRBJ1-2; TRBD1 matches 8 bases. The CDR3 is 17 residues long. J lost 1 base, V lost 3 bases, and 10 bases had no gene match. Germline values: CDR1 MGHRA, CDR2 YSYEKL. CDR3 nucleotide sequence: TGCGCCAGCAGCCACTTAGGACAGGGTTGGGGTAACTATGGCTACACCTTC. Translating it yields CASSHLGQGWGNYGYTF.

The genes are TRBV1 and TRBJ2-3; TRBD2, the table's D call, was not compared with the DNA. TRBV1 is reported as a pseudogene. The CDR3 is made up of 15 amino acids. The chain's CDR3 is CTSSQASRDTDTQYF. The CDR3 DNA is TGCACCAGCAGCCAAGCTAGCCGAGACACAGATACGCAGTATTTT.

V is TRBV6-5 and J is TRBJ1-1, with a possible D match to TRBD1 (6 bases). Trimming took 0 bases from V and 5 from J, leaving 13 bases between them. The CDR3 has 15 amino acids. Germline V gene lookup returns CDR1 MNHEY and CDR2 SVGAGI. The CDR3 DNA sequence: TGTGCCAGCAGTTACTCTTTCGGGGGGCAGACTGAAGCTTTCTTT. Protein sequence: CASSYSFGGQTEAFF.